The 31 T cell receptor beta chains below all came from one sample that was sequenced in a study of CD8 T cells in ankylosing spondylitis (dated by TCRdb to the late 2010s). Libraries were constructed by 5' RACE. The sequencing machine was an Illumina HiSeq 2500. TCRdb handled the public reads itself, with Q25 trimming in fastp and clone calling in MiXCR, and kept productive beta chains. Duplicate CDR3 protein sequences are folded into a single record with the most common DNA and genes. The table for this sample lists 190,000 or so distinct CDR3 sequences; 13% of them were counted only once. The top ten constitute about 15% of the sample. Sequencing was performed on blood, either unsorted or a sorted T cell fraction (not recorded which). These receptors all come from a male donor with ankylosing spondylitis or in good health (not recorded which).

The chain employs TRBV12-3 or TRBV12-4 and TRBJ2-5; 7 nucleotides line up with TRBD2. The CDR3 totals 14 residues. Trimming at V came to 4 bases and at J to 1 base, leaving 3 bases not matched to a gene. CDR3 loop: CASSSSGTQETQYF. In DNA form, the CDR3 reads TGTGCCAGCAGTTCGAGCGGGACCCAAGAGACCCAGTACTTC.

This clonotype appeared a few times. The V gene is TRBV4-1, the J gene TRBJ2-3; 14 bases fit TRBD2. This CDR3 contains 17 residues. Germline V gene data show CDR1 as MGHRA and CDR2 as YSYEKL. J lost 1 base, V lost 1 base, and 1 base had no gene match. The CDR3 DNA follows: TGCGCCAGCAGCCAAGCGGGACTAGCGGGAGGCACAGATACGCAGTATTTT. It is translated as CASSQAGLAGGTDTQYF.

V and J are TRBV11-3 and TRBJ2-7; perhaps TRBD1 as D (6 bases). V dropped 5 bases and J dropped 2 bases, with 13 bases sitting between them. This CDR3 comprises 14 residues. The V gene's germline CDR1 is SGHNT and CDR2 YENEEA. In nucleotides, the CDR3 is TGTGCCAGCAGCCCCATCGACAGGCCCTACGAGCAGTACTTC. This sequence encodes CASSPIDRPYEQYF.

Ten or more counts support this clonotype. V and J are TRBV12-3 or TRBV12-4 and TRBJ2-7, with D perhaps TRBD1 (5 bases). The V end lost 3 bases, the J end lost 3 bases, and 9 bases lay between the germline ends. This CDR3 contains 13 residues. Here the CDR3 reads CASSLGLNYEQYF. CDR3 sequence (DNA): TGTGCCAGCAGTTTGGGGCTAAACTACGAGCAGTACTTC.

This clonotype appeared once. The chain uses TRBV3-1 and TRBJ2-2; 9 positions agree with TRBD1. The CDR3 loop spans 17 amino acids. The germline gives CDR1 LGHDT, CDR2 YNNKEL (reference sequence). V dropped 1 base and J dropped 5; count of bases not matched to a gene: 8. In DNA, the CDR3 is TGTGCCAGCAGCCAAGGTTACAGGGGGCTGTTTACCGGGGAGCTGTTTTTT. Its protein is CASSQGYRGLFTGELFF. Complete variable domain (other parts from reference TRBV3-1 and TRBJ2-2): DTAVSQTPKYLVTQMGNDKSIKCEQNLGHDTMYWYKQDSKKFLKIMFSYNNKELIINETVPNRFSPKSPDKAHLNLHINSLELGDSAVYFCASSQGYRGLFTGELFFGEGSRLTVL.

The chain employs TRBV27 and TRBJ2-7; D possibly corresponds to TRBD2 (6 bases). The CDR3 extends over 13 amino acids. Trimming left V 1 base short and J 5 bases short, with 9 bases between. Germline V CDR1 and CDR2: MNHEY, SMNVEV (reference sequence). The CDR3 loop is CASSLLLANEQYF. The CDR3 DNA is TGTGCCAGCAGTTTATTACTAGCAAACGAGCAGTACTTC.

This clonotype was counted at least ten times. The rearrangement uses TRBV5-5 and TRBJ2-2; no clear D gene. Deletions cut 4 bases from V and 2 bases from J, with 6 bases between. The germline CDR1 and CDR2 sequences are SGHKS and YYEKEE (reference sequence). This CDR3 spans 13 amino acids. CDR3 sequence (DNA): TGTGCCAGCAGCCCCGAAAACACCGGGGAGCTGTTTTTT. It translates to CASSPENTGELFF. The whole variable domain, filled in from reference TRBV5-5 and TRBJ2-2, reads DAGVTQSPTHLIKTRGQQVTLRCSPISGHKSVSWYQQVLGQGPQFIFQYYEKEERGRGNFPDRFSARQFPNYSSELNVNALLLGDSALYLCASSPENTGELFFGEGSRLTVL.

In its sample, this clonotype was seen a few times. The chain recombines TRBV7-4 with TRBJ2-3, with 9 positions matching TRBD2. CDR3 length equals 20 residues. The V and J ends lost 5 bases and 4 bases, in that order; junction bases with no gene match: 22. The germline V gene encodes CDR1 SGHVT and CDR2 SQSDAQ. The CDR3, as DNA: TGTGCCAGCAGCCCGAGACGGGCGGGAGGGTCGCTACTGGGCGCAGATACGCAGTATTTT. It yields the protein CASSPRRAGGSLLGADTQYF. The full variable domain, with the rest looked up from reference TRBV7-4 and TRBJ2-3, is GAGVSQSPRYKVAKRGRDVALRCDSISGHVTLYWYRQTLGQGSEVLTYSQSDAQRDKSGRPSGRFSAERPERSVSTLKIQRTEQGDSAVYLCASSPRRAGGSLLGADTQYFGPGTRLTVL.

V usage is TRBV5-6 and J usage is TRBJ2-1; perhaps D is TRBD1 or TRBD2 (5 bases each). V gave up 4 bases and J gave up 0 bases, with 14 bases separating them. CDR3 length: 16 amino acids. Germline-derived CDR1 and CDR2 are SGHDT and YYEEEE. The CDR3 protein is CASSIRDGSSYNEQFF. Here the CDR3 DNA reads TGTGCCAGCAGCATACGGGACGGTAGCTCCTACAATGAGCAGTTCTTC.

The chain has TRBV5-1 and TRBJ1-1; D unclear. The CDR3 runs 16 residues. From germline, CDR1 is SGHRS and CDR2 YFSETQ. The V end was cut by 2 bases, the J end by 5 bases, with 19 bases between. The CDR3 region is CASSFHRGLGGTEAFF. In DNA, the CDR3 is TGCGCCAGCAGCTTTCACCGGGGTCTGGGTGGAACTGAAGCTTTCTTT.

This clonotype has a handful of counts. The genes are TRBV6-6 and TRBJ2-5; 8 bases agree with TRBD2. The CDR3 loop spans 12 amino acids. The trim removed 7 bases at V and 5 bases at J, leaving 3 bases unmatched. Germline CDR1 is MNHNY and CDR2 is SVGAGI (reference sequence). Written as DNA, the CDR3 is TGTGCCAGCACGGGGGGGCTGGAGACCCAGTACTTC. Amino acids: CASTGGLETQYF.

This clonotype has a count of ten or more. The chain carries TRBV29-1 and TRBJ2-7; TRBD1 matches 10 bases. From germline, CDR1 is SQVTM and CDR2 ANQGSEA. The CDR3 has 14 amino acids. With V trimmed by 6 bases and J by 6 bases, 11 bases remained unmatched. The CDR3 reads CSVRAGDRGFEQYF. CDR3 nucleotides: TGCAGCGTGAGAGCGGGGGACAGGGGCTTCGAGCAGTACTTC.

This clonotype appeared a few times. The chain uses TRBV7-2 and TRBJ1-1; TRBD1 is a possible D gene (5 bases). Germline CDR1 reads SGHTA; CDR2 reads FQGNSA. V was shortened by 1 base and J by 2 bases, with 11 bases between the two germline ends. CDR3 length: 15 residues. The CDR3 region is CASSLVGGFNTEAFF. For the CDR3, the DNA is TGTGCCAGCAGCTTAGTTGGGGGATTTAACACTGAAGCTTTCTTT.

This clonotype has a count of ten or more. The rearrangement links TRBV29-1 to TRBJ2-1; 9 nucleotides line up with TRBD2. This CDR3 has 15 amino acids. J lost 3 bases, V lost 1 base, and 4 bases had no gene match. Germline CDR1 reads SQVTM; CDR2 reads ANQGSEA. CDR3 sequence: CSVEGAREGYNEQFF. The CDR3 DNA reads as TGCAGCGTTGAAGGTGCGCGGGAGGGCTACAATGAGCAGTTCTTC.

The table lists this clonotype with a few counts. The chain is built from TRBV12-3 or TRBV12-4 and TRBJ2-2, with D hard to call. The CDR3 covers 15 residues. Trimming took off 4 bases at V and 5 bases at J, with 14 bases between the two ends. The CDR3 here is CASSSNGFQTGELFF. The CDR3 bases are TGTGCCAGCAGTTCTAACGGGTTCCAAACCGGGGAGCTGTTTTTT.

This clonotype was seen more than once but under ten times. The J gene is TRBJ2-2, the V gene TRBV11-2; possible D gene TRBD2, 6 bases. V lost 1 base, J lost 6 bases, and 9 bases lay in between. The CDR3 runs 14 residues. The germline V gene has CDR1 SGHAT and CDR2 FQNNGV. This CDR3 reads CASSLVGGPGELFF. CDR3 coding DNA: TGTGCCAGCAGCTTAGTGGGGGGACCCGGGGAGCTGTTTTTT. Based on the CDR3 plus reference TRBV11-2 and TRBJ2-2, the full variable domain is EAGVAQSPRYKIIEKRQSVAFWCNPISGHATLYWYQQILGQGPKLLIQFQNNGVVDDSQLPKDRFSAERLKGVDSTLKIQPAKLEDSAVYLCASSLVGGPGELFFGEGSRLTVL.

This chain joins TRBV3-1 and TRBJ2-5; TRBD2 might be the D (5 bases). This CDR3 spans 12 amino acids. Per germline, CDR1 LGHDT and CDR2 YNNKEL (reference sequence). Trimming stripped 4 bases from V and 5 bases from J, with 8 bases between. CDR3 residues: CASSRGHETQYF. CDR3 nucleotide sequence: TGTGCCAGCAGCCGCGGGCATGAGACCCAGTACTTC.

The gene calls are TRBV27 and TRBJ2-7, with 11 bases lining up with TRBD2. The CDR3 is 16 residues long. The trim removed 4 bases at V and 0 bases at J, leaving 5 bases unmatched. Per the germline V gene, CDR1 is MNHEY and CDR2 is SMNVEV (reference sequence). CDR3 in amino acids: CASSSLSGGDSYEQYF. As DNA, the CDR3 is TGTGCCAGCAGTTCGCTTAGCGGGGGGGACTCCTACGAGCAGTACTTC.

This chain connects TRBV7-8 to TRBJ2-7; possible D gene TRBD1, 5 bases. CDR1 and CDR2 from the germline V gene are SGHVS and FQNEAQ. V gave up 4 bases and J gave up 1 base, with 14 bases separating them. The CDR3 length is 15 residues. CDR3: CASSYPGKGSYEQYF. As DNA, the CDR3 is TGTGCCAGCAGCTATCCAGGAAAGGGGTCCTACGAGCAGTACTTC.

This CDR3 reads CAISGLAGCSPYEQYF. The CDR3 coding sequence is TGTGCCATCAGTGGGCTTGCGGGATGCAGCCCCTACGAGCAGTACTTC. This chain connects TRBV10-3 to TRBJ2-7, with a weak D call TRBD2 (6 bases). Trimming removed 4 bases at V and 2 bases at J, with 18 bases between. This CDR3 is built from 16 residues. Germline CDR1 is ENHRY and CDR2 is SYGVKD.

V usage is TRBV9 and J usage is TRBJ2-5, with D perhaps matching TRBD2 (5 bases). The CDR3 is 13 amino acids. Looked up from germline, CDR1 is SGDLS and CDR2 is YYNGEE. The V end lost 4 bases, the J end lost 4 bases, and 11 bases lay between the germline ends. CDR3 in amino acids: CASSTTGSETQYF. CDR3 bases: TGTGCCAGCAGCACCACGGGATCAGAGACCCAGTACTTC.

The V gene is TRBV6-1, the J gene TRBJ2-2, with D perhaps TRBD1 (6 bases). Trimming pared 7 bases from V and 6 bases from J, leaving 15 bases between. CDR1 and CDR2 from the germline V gene are MNHNS and SASEGT. The CDR3 is made up of 14 amino acids. CDR3 protein: CASTPSEGAGELFF. The CDR3 DNA sequence: TGTGCCAGCACCCCTTCAGAGGGGGCCGGGGAGCTGTTTTTT.

The rearrangement joins TRBV13 to TRBJ2-7; possible D gene TRBD1, 6 bases. The CDR3 is 14 residues long. V was cut by 5 bases and J by 4 bases, with 15 bases left in between. From germline, CDR1 is PRHDT and CDR2 FYEKMQ (reference sequence). This chain's CDR3 is CASSRGHRVYEQYF. CDR3 bases: TGTGCCAGCAGCCGAGGACACAGGGTATACGAGCAGTACTTC. Drawing the rest from reference TRBV13 and TRBJ2-7, the complete variable domain is AAGVIQSPRHLIKEKRETATLKCYPIPRHDTVYWYQQGPGQDPQFLISFYEKMQSDKGSIPDRFSAQQFSDYHSELNMSSLELGDSALYFCASSRGHRVYEQYFGPGTRLTVT.

The CDR3 bases are TGTGCCGCGGGTCACGGGCAGGGGCGAGGCACAGATACGCAGTATTTT. Amino acids: CAAGHGQGRGTDTQYF. The chain couples TRBV27 to TRBJ2-3; weak D call: TRBD1 (6 bases). The CDR3 contains 16 residues. CDR1 MNHEY and CDR2 SMNVEV come from the germline V gene (reference sequence). V was clipped by 11 bases and J by 1 base, with 22 bases between them.

This chain joins TRBV4-1 and TRBJ2-7; 11 bases are a match to TRBD2. Germline CDR1 reads MGHRA; CDR2 reads YSYEKL. The CDR3 is made up of 15 amino acids. Trimming removed 1 base from V and 3 bases from J; junction bases left unmatched: 2. The CDR3 spells CASSQVAGGIYEQYF. The CDR3 region has the DNA TGCGCCAGCAGCCAAGTAGCGGGGGGGATCTACGAGCAGTACTTC.

The chain couples TRBV7-9 to TRBJ1-2; D ambiguous. This CDR3 region has 15 residues. Germline loops: CDR1 SEHNR, CDR2 FQNEAQ (reference sequence). The V end was cut by 1 base, the J end by 2 bases, with 11 bases between. The CDR3 sequence is CASSLGAADNYGYTF. The CDR3 DNA is TGTGCCAGCAGCTTAGGCGCGGCAGACAACTATGGCTACACCTTC. Complete variable domain (other parts from reference TRBV7-9 and TRBJ1-2): DTGVSQNPRHKITKRGQNVTFRCDPISEHNRLYWYRQTLGQGPEFLTYFQNEAQLEKSRLLSDRFSAERPKGSFSTLEIQRTEQGDSAMYLCASSLGAADNYGYTFGSGTRLTVV.

This sequence joins TRBV2 and TRBJ2-1; D unclear. V was shortened by 10 bases and J by 2 bases, with 9 bases between the two germline ends. Germline V gene sequence: CDR1 SNHLY, CDR2 FYNNEI. The CDR3 runs 12 residues. As DNA, the CDR3 is TGTGCCACCCTCGGGCCCTACAATGAGCAGTTCTTC. Protein: CATLGPYNEQFF.

This clonotype was recorded a few times. The rearrangement links TRBV11-2 to TRBJ1-2, with 10 bases aligning to TRBD1. The CDR3 is made up of 13 amino acids. V was clipped by 11 bases and J by 6 bases; unmatched bases: 9. Per germline, CDR1 SGHAT and CDR2 FQNNGV. The chain's CDR3 is CASMDRGTNGYTF. The CDR3 bases are TGTGCCTCGATGGACAGGGGGACAAATGGCTACACCTTC.

This clonotype was observed at least ten times. The chain recombines TRBV5-6 with TRBJ2-7; a weak D match, TRBD2 (5 bases). This CDR3 is 14 amino acids long. Trimming stripped 0 bases from V and 5 bases from J, with 12 bases between. CDR1 is SGHDT and CDR2 is YYEEEE in the germline V gene. The CDR3 sequence is CASSLAGMVNEQYF. In DNA, the CDR3 is TGTGCCAGCAGCTTGGCCGGGATGGTCAACGAGCAGTACTTC.

This clonotype has a handful of counts. The genes are TRBV7-2 and TRBJ1-5; D gene ambiguous. Germline CDR1 is SGHTA and CDR2 is FQGNSA. The CDR3 sequence is 14 residues long. Trimming shortened V by 2 bases and J by 1 base, and 6 bases separated the two germline ends. CDR3 residues: CASSLISSNQPQHF. CDR3 coding DNA: TGTGCCAGCAGCTTAATCTCGAGCAATCAGCCCCAGCATTTT.

CDR3 loop: CASSSGAGDEQYF. The CDR3 DNA follows: TGTGCCAGCAGCTCTGGGGCGGGCGACGAGCAGTACTTC. V and J are TRBV7-9 and TRBJ2-7; either TRBD1 or TRBD2 may supply D (5 bases each). Germline V gives CDR1 SEHNR, CDR2 FQNEAQ (reference sequence). V was pared by 4 bases and J by 5 bases, with 12 bases between. The CDR3 consists of 13 residues.